This T cell receptor beta chain was obtained from a study of Graves' ophthalmopathy and Graves' hyperthyroidism. Study at large: Ahead of any treatment, peripheral blood was obtained at the initial diagnosis.

Study-wide findings and caveats: Blood was where most expanded thyroid clonotypes above 0.001 frequency also turned up.

The sample holds many counts of this clonotype. No antigen is known for it. The CDR3 extends over 13 amino acids. Trimming left V 2 bases short and J 5 bases short, with 10 bases between. CDR1 and CDR2 (germline): SGHRS, YFSETQ. The sequenced template was RNA, covering the TCR beta CDR3 region. A first-round RT-PCR used HTBI primers, followed by a second-round multiplex PCR. From the multiplex PCR reads, TCRdb called clonotypes with MiXCR, one entry per CDR3 protein. The sample yields about 660,000 distinct CDR3 sequences, over 40% seen once. Under 3 months in duration, the ophthalmopathy in affected donors had moderate-to-severe activity, CAS ≥3 and NOSPECS ≥4. None of the included patients had other autoimmune diseases, uncontrolled infections, pregnancy or lactation, as these led to exclusion.

V is TRBV5-1 and J is TRBJ1-1; D unresolved. Sample: peripheral blood. The TCR sequence derives from an adult man with Graves' ophthalmopathy. This chain's CDR3 is CASSFGVTTEAFF. CDR3 DNA sequence: TGCGCCAGCAGCTTTGGGGTTACGACTGAAGCTTTCTTT.